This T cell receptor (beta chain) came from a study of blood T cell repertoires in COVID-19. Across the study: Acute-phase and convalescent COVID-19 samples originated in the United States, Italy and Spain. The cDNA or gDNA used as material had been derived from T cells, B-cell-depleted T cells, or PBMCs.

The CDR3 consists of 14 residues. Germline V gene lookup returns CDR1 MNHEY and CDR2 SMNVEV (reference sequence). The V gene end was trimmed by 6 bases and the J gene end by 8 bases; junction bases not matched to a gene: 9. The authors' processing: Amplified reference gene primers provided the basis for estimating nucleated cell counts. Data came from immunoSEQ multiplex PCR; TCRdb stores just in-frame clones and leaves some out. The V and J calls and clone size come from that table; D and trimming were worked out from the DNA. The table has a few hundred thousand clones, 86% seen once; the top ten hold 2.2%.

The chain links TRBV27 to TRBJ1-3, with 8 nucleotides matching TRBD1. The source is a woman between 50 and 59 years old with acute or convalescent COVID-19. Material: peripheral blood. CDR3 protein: CASRALQGADTIYF. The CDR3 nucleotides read TGTGCCAGCAGAGCACTTCAGGGGGCGGACACCATATATTTT.